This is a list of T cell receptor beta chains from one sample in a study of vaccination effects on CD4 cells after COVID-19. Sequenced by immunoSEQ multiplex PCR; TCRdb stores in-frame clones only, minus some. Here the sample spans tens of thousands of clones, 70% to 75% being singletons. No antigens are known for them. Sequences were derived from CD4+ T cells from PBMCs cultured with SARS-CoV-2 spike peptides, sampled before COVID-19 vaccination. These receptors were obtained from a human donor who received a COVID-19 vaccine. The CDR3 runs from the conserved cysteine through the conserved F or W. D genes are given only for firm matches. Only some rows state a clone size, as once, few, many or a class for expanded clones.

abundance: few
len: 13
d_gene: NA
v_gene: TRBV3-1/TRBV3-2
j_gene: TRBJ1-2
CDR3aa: CASTGSRNYGYTF
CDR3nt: TGTGCCAGCACAGGGAGCCGTAACTATGGCTACACCTTC

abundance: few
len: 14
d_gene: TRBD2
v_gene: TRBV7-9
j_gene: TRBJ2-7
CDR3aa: CASSFGTTSREQYF
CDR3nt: TGTGCCAGCAGCTTCGGGACTACCTCGCGGGAGCAGTACTTC

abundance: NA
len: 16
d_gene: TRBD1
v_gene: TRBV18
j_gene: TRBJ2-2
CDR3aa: CASSPQGQGYTGELFF
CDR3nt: TGTGCCAGCTCACCACAGGGACAGGGGTACACCGGGGAGCTGTTTTTT

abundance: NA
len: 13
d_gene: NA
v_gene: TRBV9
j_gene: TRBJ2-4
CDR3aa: CASSVLPENIQYF
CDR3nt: TGTGCCAGCAGCGTTTTGCCGGAAAACATTCAGTACTTC

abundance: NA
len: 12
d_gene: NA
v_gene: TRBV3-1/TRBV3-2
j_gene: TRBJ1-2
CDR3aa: CASSQDSYGYTF
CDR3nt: TGTGCCAGCAGCCAAGATTCCTATGGCTACACCTTC

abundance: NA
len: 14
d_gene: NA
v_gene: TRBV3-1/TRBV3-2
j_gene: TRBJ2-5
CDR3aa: CASGGGHTQETQYF
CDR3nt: TGTGCCAGCGGGGGGGGACACACGCAAGAGACCCAGTACTTC

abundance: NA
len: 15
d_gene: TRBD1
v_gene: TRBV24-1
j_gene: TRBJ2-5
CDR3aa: CATSEPGQGLETQYF
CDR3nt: TGTGCCACCAGTGAACCGGGACAGGGTCTTGAGACCCAGTACTTC

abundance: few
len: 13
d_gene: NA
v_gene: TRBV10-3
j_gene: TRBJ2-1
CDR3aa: CAISESSDNEQFF
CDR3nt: TGTGCCATCAGTGAGTCTAGCGACAATGAGCAGTTCTTC

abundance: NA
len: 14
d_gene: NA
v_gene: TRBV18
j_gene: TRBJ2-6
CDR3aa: CASSADSGANVLTF
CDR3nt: TGTGCCAGCTCAGCAGACTCTGGGGCCAACGTCCTGACTTTC

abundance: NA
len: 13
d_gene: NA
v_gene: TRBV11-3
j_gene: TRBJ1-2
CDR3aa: CASSLTGGEGYTF
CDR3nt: TGTGCCAGCAGCTTAACTGGGGGTGAAGGCTACACCTTC

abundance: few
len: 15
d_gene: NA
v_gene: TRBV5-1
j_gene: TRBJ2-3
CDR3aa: CASSLDEPRTDTQYF
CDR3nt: TGCGCCAGCAGCTTGGACGAGCCACGCACAGATACGCAGTATTTT

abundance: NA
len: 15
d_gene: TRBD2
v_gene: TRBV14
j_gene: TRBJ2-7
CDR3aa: CASSLRSGGAGEQYF
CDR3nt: TGTGCCAGCAGCCTCCGTAGCGGGGGGGCCGGCGAGCAGTACTTC

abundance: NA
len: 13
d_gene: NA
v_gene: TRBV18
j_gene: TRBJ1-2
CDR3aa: CASSSQDGIGYTF
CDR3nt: TGTGCCAGCTCAAGTCAGGATGGAATCGGCTACACCTTC

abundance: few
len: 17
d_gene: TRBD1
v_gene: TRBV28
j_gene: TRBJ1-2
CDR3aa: CASSPLHGTGAYYGYTF
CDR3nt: TGTGCCAGCAGTCCCTTACACGGGACAGGAGCTTACTATGGCTACACCTTC

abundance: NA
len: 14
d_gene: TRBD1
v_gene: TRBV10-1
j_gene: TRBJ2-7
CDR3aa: CASSEGTGYYEQYF
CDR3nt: TGCGCCAGCAGTGAAGGGACAGGGTACTACGAGCAGTACTTC

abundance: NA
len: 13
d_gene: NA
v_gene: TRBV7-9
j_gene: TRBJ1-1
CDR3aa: CASSFEATSRAFF
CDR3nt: TGTGCCAGCAGTTTTGAAGCGACTTCACGCGCTTTCTTT

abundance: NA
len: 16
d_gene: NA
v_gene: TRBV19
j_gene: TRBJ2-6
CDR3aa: CASSSPSRAGANVLTF
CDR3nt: TGTGCCAGTAGTTCTCCCTCCCGCGCCGGGGCCAACGTCCTGACTTTC

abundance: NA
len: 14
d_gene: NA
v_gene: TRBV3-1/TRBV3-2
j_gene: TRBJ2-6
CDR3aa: CASRGASRANVLTF
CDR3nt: TGTGCCAGCAGGGGAGCCTCTAGGGCCAACGTCCTGACTTTC

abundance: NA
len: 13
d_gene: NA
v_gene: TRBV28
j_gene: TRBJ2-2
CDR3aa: CASSSPPTGELFF
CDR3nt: TGTGCCAGCAGTTCCCCTCCTACCGGGGAGCTGTTTTTT

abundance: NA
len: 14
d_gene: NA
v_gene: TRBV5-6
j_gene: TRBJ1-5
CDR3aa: CASSLSEGTGTQHF
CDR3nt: TGTGCCAGCAGCTTGAGTGAGGGAACGGGGACCCAGCATTTT

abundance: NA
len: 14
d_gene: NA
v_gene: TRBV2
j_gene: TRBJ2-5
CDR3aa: CASRFQGFGETQYF
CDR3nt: TGTGCCAGCAGATTCCAGGGGTTTGGGGAGACCCAGTACTTC

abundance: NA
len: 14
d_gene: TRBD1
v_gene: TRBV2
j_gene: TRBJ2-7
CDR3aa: CASSLGTGAYEQYF
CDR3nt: TGTGCCAGCAGTTTGGGGACAGGCGCCTACGAGCAGTACTTC

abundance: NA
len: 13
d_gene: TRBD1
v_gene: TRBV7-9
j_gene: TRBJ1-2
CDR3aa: CASSPGQRHGYTF
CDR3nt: TGTGCCAGCAGCCCGGGACAGCGTCATGGCTACACCTTC

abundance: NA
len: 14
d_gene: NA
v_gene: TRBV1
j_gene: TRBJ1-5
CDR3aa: CTSSQDVPGQPQHF
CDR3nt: TGCACCAGCAGCCAAGATGTCCCCGGTCAGCCCCAGCATTTT

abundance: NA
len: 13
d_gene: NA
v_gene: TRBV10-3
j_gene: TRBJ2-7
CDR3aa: CAINSEDTYEQYF
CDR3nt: TGTGCCATCAATTCAGAGGACACCTACGAGCAGTACTTC

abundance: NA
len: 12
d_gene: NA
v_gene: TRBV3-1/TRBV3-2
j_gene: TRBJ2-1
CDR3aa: CASSQLKDEQFF
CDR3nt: TGTGCCAGCAGCCAACTTAAGGATGAGCAGTTCTTC

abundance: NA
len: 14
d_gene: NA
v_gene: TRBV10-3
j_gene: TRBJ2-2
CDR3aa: CAISSRRNTGELFF
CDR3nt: TGTGCCATCAGTAGTCGGAGAAACACCGGGGAGCTGTTTTTT

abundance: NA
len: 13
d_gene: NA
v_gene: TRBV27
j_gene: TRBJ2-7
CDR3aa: CASSPTSSYEQYF
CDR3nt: TGTGCCAGCAGTCCGACTAGCTCCTACGAGCAGTACTTC

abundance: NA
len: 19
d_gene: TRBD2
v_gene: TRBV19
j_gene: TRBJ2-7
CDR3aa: CASSIGQALAGESLYEQYF
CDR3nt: TGTGCCAGTAGTATCGGACAGGCTCTAGCGGGGGAGTCACTGTACGAGCAGTACTTC

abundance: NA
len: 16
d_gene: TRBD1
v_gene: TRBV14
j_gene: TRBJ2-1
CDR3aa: CASSQEPGQGDNEQFF
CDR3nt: TGTGCCAGCAGCCAAGAGCCGGGACAGGGAGACAATGAGCAGTTCTTC

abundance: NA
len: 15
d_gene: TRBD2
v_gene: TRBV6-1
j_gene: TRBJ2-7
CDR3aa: CASSEVRLAILEQYF
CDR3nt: TGTGCCAGCAGTGAAGTCCGACTAGCGATTCTCGAGCAGTACTTC

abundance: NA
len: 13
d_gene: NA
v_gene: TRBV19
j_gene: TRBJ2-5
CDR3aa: CASSIVRQETQYF
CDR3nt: TGTGCCAGTAGTATAGTAAGACAAGAGACCCAGTACTTC

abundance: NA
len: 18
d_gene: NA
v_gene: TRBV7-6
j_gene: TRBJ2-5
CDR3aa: CASSPRGGGGGFGETQYF
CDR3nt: TGTGCCAGCAGCCCAAGGGGAGGCGGGGGCGGATTCGGGGAGACCCAGTACTTC